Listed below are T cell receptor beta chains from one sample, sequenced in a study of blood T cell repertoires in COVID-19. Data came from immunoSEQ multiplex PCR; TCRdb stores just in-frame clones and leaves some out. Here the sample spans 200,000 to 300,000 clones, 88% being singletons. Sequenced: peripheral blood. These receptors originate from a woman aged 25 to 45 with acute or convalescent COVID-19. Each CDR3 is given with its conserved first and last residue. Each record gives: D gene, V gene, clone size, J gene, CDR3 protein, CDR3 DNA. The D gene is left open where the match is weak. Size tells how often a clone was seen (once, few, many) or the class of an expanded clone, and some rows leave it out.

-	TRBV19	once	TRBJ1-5	CASSIRVSSNQPQHF	TGTGCCAGTAGTATCCGAGTGTCAAGCAATCAGCCCCAGCATTTT
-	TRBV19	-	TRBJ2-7	CASCRTGRDYEQYF	TGTGCCAGTTGCCGGACAGGGAGGGACTACGAGCAGTACTTC
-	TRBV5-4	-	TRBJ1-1	CASSLGHGGANTEAFF	TGTGCCAGCAGCCTAGGGCACGGAGGGGCGAACACTGAAGCTTTCTTT
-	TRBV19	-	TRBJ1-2	CASSIGVAGNGGYTF	TGTGCCAGTAGTATAGGAGTAGCGGGGAATGGGGGCTACACCTTC
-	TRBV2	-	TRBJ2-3	CASRDLGGRTDTQYF	TGTGCCAGCAGAGACTTGGGGGGGCGCACAGATACGCAGTATTTT
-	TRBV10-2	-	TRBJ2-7	CASSEMASDSYEQYF	TGCGCCAGCAGTGAGATGGCTAGCGACTCCTACGAGCAGTACTTC
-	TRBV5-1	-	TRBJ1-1	CASSRNGVNTEAFF	TGCGCCAGCAGCAGGAACGGGGTGAACACTGAAGCTTTCTTT
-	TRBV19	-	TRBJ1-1	CASSIVSGTEAFF	TGTGCCAGTAGTATAGTCTCAGGCACTGAAGCTTTCTTT
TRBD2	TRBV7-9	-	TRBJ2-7	CASSLEVWASGGRAYEQYF	TGTGCCAGCAGCTTAGAAGTTTGGGCTAGCGGAGGTCGGGCATACGAGCAGTACTTC
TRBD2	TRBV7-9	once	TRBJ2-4	CASSLSASGNLGKNIQYF	TGTGCCAGCAGCCTCTCGGCTAGCGGGAATCTAGGCAAAAACATTCAGTACTTC
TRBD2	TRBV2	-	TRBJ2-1	CASSVAGVLSNEQFF	TGTGCCAGCAGTGTCGCGGGAGTGTTGAGCAATGAGCAGTTCTTC
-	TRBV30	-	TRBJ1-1	CAWRITVNTEAFF	TGTGCCTGGAGGATAACAGTGAACACTGAAGCTTTCTTT
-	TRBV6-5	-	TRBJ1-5	CATSGPPGQPQHF	TGTGCCACCAGCGGACCCCCAGGGCAGCCCCAGCATTTT
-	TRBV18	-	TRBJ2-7	CASRGGREFYEQYF	TGTGCCAGCCGCGGCGGGCGGGAATTTTACGAGCAGTACTTC
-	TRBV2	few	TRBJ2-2	CATRDSTTGELFF	TGTGCCACCCGGGACTCCACCACCGGGGAGCTGTTTTTT
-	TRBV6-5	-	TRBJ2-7	CASRSNLFDYEQYF	TGTGCCAGCAGATCTAATTTATTCGACTACGAGCAGTACTTC
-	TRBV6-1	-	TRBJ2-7	CASSDRDTAFEYF	TGTGCCAGCAGTGACCGGGACACAGCTTTCGAGTACTTC
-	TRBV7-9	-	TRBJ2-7	CASSPGNNEQYF	TGTGCCAGCAGCCCCGGGAATAACGAGCAGTACTTC
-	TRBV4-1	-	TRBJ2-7	CASSQGFGYEQYF	TGCGCCAGCAGCCAAGGATTCGGGTACGAGCAGTACTTC
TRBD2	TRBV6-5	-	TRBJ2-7	CASSLPRLATYEQYF	TGTGCCAGCAGCCTACCCAGACTAGCGACCTACGAGCAGTACTTC